Each of the 31 T cell receptor beta chains below was sequenced from the same sample in a study of CD8 T cells in Susac syndrome. With random hexamers, reverse transcription was performed on about 0.45 to 1 ug of RNA. One entry per CDR3 protein results from TCRdb running MiXCR on the immunoSEQ multiplex PCR reads. The table records some 130,000 distinct CDR3 sequences, 95% of them present only once. Sequenced sample: CD8+ T cells from PBMCs. The receptors were sampled from a human donor with Susac syndrome.

This sequence joins TRBV7-9 and TRBJ2-5; no clear D. The germline CDR1 and CDR2 sequences are SEHNR and FQNEAQ (reference sequence). This CDR3 is built from 14 residues. Trimming shortened V by 5 bases and J by 5 bases, and 15 bases separated the two germline ends. The CDR3 nucleotides are TGTGCCAGCAGCCACGGCGACAACTGGGAGACCCAGTACTTC. Its protein product is CASSHGDNWETQYF.

V usage is TRBV4-2 and J usage is TRBJ2-5, with D unresolved. Germline V lookup: CDR1 LGHNA, CDR2 YNFKEQ. The CDR3 contains 15 residues. V shed 0 bases and J shed 2 bases, with 10 bases lying between them. The CDR3 DNA sequence: TGTGCCAGCAGCCAAGAGTCTGGAAAACAAGAGACCCAGTACTTC. Translated, it gives CASSQESGKQETQYF.

The chain combines TRBV9 with TRBJ1-5; possibly TRBD1 for D (6 bases). The V end lost 2 bases, the J end lost 3 bases, and 9 bases lay between the germline ends. The CDR3 has 14 amino acids. CDR1 and CDR2 from the germline V gene are SGDLS and YYNGEE. The CDR3 region has the DNA TGTGCCAGCAGCGTCGGGACAATCAATCAGCCCCAGCATTTT. This encodes CASSVGTINQPQHF.

V usage is TRBV18 and J usage is TRBJ2-5; no firm D call. The CDR3 has 14 residues. Germline V gives CDR1 KGHSH, CDR2 LQKENI. Trimming cost V 0 bases and J 3 bases, with 8 bases left between them. The CDR3 loop reads CASSPPDQKETQYF. In nucleotides, the CDR3 is TGTGCCAGCTCACCACCGGACCAAAAAGAGACCCAGTACTTC.

V and J are TRBV5-6 and TRBJ1-5; D is ambiguous. Per the germline V gene, CDR1 is SGHDT and CDR2 is YYEEEE. V lost 0 bases, J lost 0 bases, and 10 bases lay in between. The CDR3 runs to 16 residues. CDR3 loop: CASSLADVDSNQPQHF. CDR3 DNA sequence: TGTGCCAGCAGCTTGGCGGACGTCGATAGCAATCAGCCCCAGCATTTT.

The V and J genes are TRBV4-1 and TRBJ1-4, with 8 bases that match TRBD1. In germline, CDR1 is MGHRA, CDR2 YSYEKL. J was trimmed by 8 bases and V by 2 bases; bases with no gene match: 10. The CDR3 sequence is 16 residues long. CDR3 amino acids: CASSQQGQEQVEKLFF. As DNA, the CDR3 is TGCGCCAGCAGCCAACAGGGACAGGAACAAGTGGAAAAACTGTTTTTT.

The chain recombines TRBV9 with TRBJ2-1, with D perhaps matching TRBD2 (5 bases). Germline V gene data show CDR1 as SGDLS and CDR2 as YYNGEE. The CDR3 sequence is 15 residues long. The ends were cut back, 2 bases at V and 5 bases at J, with 14 bases in the middle. CDR3 sequence reads: CASSVSREGHNEQFF. As DNA, the CDR3 is TGTGCCAGCAGCGTCTCTCGGGAAGGGCACAATGAGCAGTTCTTC.

The rearrangement links TRBV28 to TRBJ2-1, with 7 bases that match TRBD2. V gave up 3 bases and J gave up 9 bases; unmatched junction bases: 2. The germline V gene has CDR1 MDHEN and CDR2 SYDVKM. CDR3 size: 12 residues. The DNA for the CDR3 is TGTGCCAGCAGTTTCAGCGGGATTGAGCAGTTCTTC. Translating gives CASSFSGIEQFF.

The chain carries TRBV7-2 and TRBJ2-1; the D gene is possibly TRBD2 (5 bases). The V end was cut by 5 bases, the J end by 7 bases, with 21 bases between. This CDR3 region has 16 residues. CDR1 and CDR2 from the germline V gene are SGHTA and FQGNSA. In DNA, the CDR3 is TGTGCCAGCAGCCCGCACGAAGGGAGTGTAATGAATGAGCAGTTCTTC. Translated: CASSPHEGSVMNEQFF.

The chain employs TRBV29-1 and TRBJ2-1; 14 positions match TRBD2. CDR3 length: 16 residues. Trimming removed 2 bases from V and 8 bases from J; junction bases left unmatched: 8. Germline CDR1 and CDR2: SQVTM and ANQGSEA. CDR3 bases: TGCAGCGTTGAACCCGGGACTAGCGGGAGATTGTATGAGCAGTTCTTC. As protein: CSVEPGTSGRLYEQFF.

The J gene is TRBJ2-5, the V gene TRBV24-1, with TRBD1 identical over 7 bases. Germline V lookup: CDR1 KGHDR, CDR2 SFDVKD. V shed 1 base, J shed 5 bases, and the junction held 6 bases outside the gene matches. The CDR3 has 15 amino acids. Written as DNA, the CDR3 is TGTGCCACCAGTGATTTAAAGGGGGCGCATGAGACCCAGTACTTC. Its protein product is CATSDLKGAHETQYF.

V and J are TRBV19 and TRBJ2-1; 7 bases are shared with TRBD2. The trim removed 3 bases at V and 2 bases at J, leaving 4 bases unmatched. The CDR3 is 15 residues long. Looked up from germline, CDR1 is LNHDA and CDR2 is SQIVND (reference sequence). The CDR3 region has the DNA TGTGCCAGTAGTATCCAGCGGGGTGCCTACAATGAGCAGTTCTTC. Residues: CASSIQRGAYNEQFF.

The chain has TRBV11-1 and TRBJ2-7; TRBD1 might be the D (5 bases). The ends were cut back, 5 bases at V and 2 bases at J, with 13 bases in the middle. Per the germline V gene, CDR1 is SGHAT and CDR2 is FQDESV (reference sequence). CDR3 length: 14 residues. The CDR3 loop is CASSQDDSPYEQYF. The CDR3 bases are TGTGCCAGCAGCCAAGACGACAGCCCCTACGAGCAGTACTTC.

The chain recombines TRBV15 with TRBJ2-5; TRBD2 matches at 7 bases. CDR1 is LNHNV, CDR2 YYDKDF, per germline (reference sequence). V gave up 3 bases and J gave up 4 bases; unmatched junction bases: 11. The CDR3 is 16 amino acids. This CDR3 is CATSRGSREGRETQYF. Here the CDR3 DNA reads TGTGCCACCAGCAGGGGAAGCAGGGAGGGTCGAGAGACCCAGTACTTC.

The gene calls are TRBV30 and TRBJ2-5; a possible D gene is TRBD1 (6 bases). V was shortened by 1 base and J by 6 bases, with 21 bases between the two germline ends. The CDR3 extends over 16 amino acids. The germline V gene encodes CDR1 GTSNPN and CDR2 SVGIG (reference sequence). Written as DNA, the CDR3 is TGTGCCTGGAGTGAGCTTCCCGGGGACATATCAAAGACCCAGTACTTC. It encodes CAWSELPGDISKTQYF.

This clonotype was counted a single time. This CDR3 is CASSGGGEGNEQFF. Written as DNA, the CDR3 is TGTGCCAGCAGCGGAGGGGGAGAAGGAAATGAGCAGTTCTTC. The chain couples TRBV9 to TRBJ2-1; possible D gene TRBD1, 6 bases. From germline, CDR1 is SGDLS and CDR2 YYNGEE. Trimming took 3 bases from V and 7 from J, leaving 14 bases between them. This CDR3 spans 14 amino acids.

V is TRBV12-3 or TRBV12-4 and J is TRBJ1-1, with 7 bases matching TRBD1. The CDR3 has 15 amino acids. J gave up 1 base and V 3 bases, and 5 bases lay outside the gene matches. As DNA, the CDR3 is TGTGCCAGCAGTTTCAGGGGGGCCGGGAACACTGAAGCTTTCTTT. This gives the protein CASSFRGAGNTEAFF.

This clonotype was detected only a few times. The V and J genes are TRBV18 and TRBJ1-5; D remains ambiguous. Germline V gene data show CDR1 as KGHSH and CDR2 as LQKENI. The CDR3 loop spans 13 amino acids. V was clipped by 2 bases and J by 4 bases, with 6 bases between them. CDR3 loop: CASSPGGNQPQHF. In DNA form, the CDR3 reads TGTGCCAGCTCACCAGGAGGGAATCAGCCCCAGCATTTT.

The chain has TRBV7-8 and TRBJ2-7; possibly TRBD2 for D (6 bases). Germline CDR1 reads SGHVS; CDR2 reads FQNEAQ. The length of the CDR3 is 14 residues. The ends were cut back, 5 bases at V and 9 bases at J, with 20 bases in the middle. The CDR3 protein is CASSPSPSLGGQYF. CDR3 in DNA: TGTGCCAGCAGCCCCTCCCCGTCCTTGGGAGGGCAGTACTTC.

The chain uses TRBV7-6 and TRBJ2-7; D may match TRBD1 or TRBD2 (5 bases each). Deletions cut 3 bases from V and 2 bases from J, with 14 bases between. The CDR3 runs 15 residues. CDR1 is SGHVS, CDR2 FNYEAQ, per germline. CDR3 sequence (DNA): TGTGCCAGCAGCTTCCGGGACCCAGTACCCTACGAGCAGTACTTC. It specifies CASSFRDPVPYEQYF.

The chain is built from TRBV12-3 or TRBV12-4 and TRBJ2-7; 13 bases agree with TRBD2. V lost 5 bases, J lost 4 bases, and 2 bases stayed unmatched. This CDR3 has 14 amino acids. The CDR3 DNA reads TGTGCCAGCAGTCCGACTAGCGGGAGGTACGAGCAGTACTTC. It codes for CASSPTSGRYEQYF.

The chain employs TRBV20-1 and TRBJ2-3; the D is unclear. The CDR3 is 10 residues long. Germline CDR1 DFQATT, CDR2 SNEGSKA (reference sequence). V lost 6 bases, J lost 5 bases, and 6 bases lay in between. CDR3 region: CSALEDTQYF. CDR3 in DNA: TGCAGTGCCTTGGAAGATACGCAGTATTTT.

The chain is built from TRBV29-1 and TRBJ2-7; TRBD2 matches at 7 bases. Germline loops: CDR1 SQVTM, CDR2 ANQGSEA. This CDR3 comprises 11 residues. With V trimmed by 6 bases and J by 4 bases, 3 bases remained unmatched. CDR3 residues: CSVGGGYEQYF. CDR3 bases: TGCAGCGTGGGGGGGGGATACGAGCAGTACTTC.

The chain links TRBV9 to TRBJ2-3; D ambiguous. Trimming took off 0 bases at V and 2 bases at J, with 4 bases between the two ends. The CDR3 extends over 13 amino acids. Germline V gene sequence: CDR1 SGDLS, CDR2 YYNGEE. The CDR3 loop reads CASSVAFTDTQYF. The DNA for the CDR3 is TGTGCCAGCAGCGTAGCTTTCACAGATACGCAGTATTTT.

The V call is TRBV9, the J call TRBJ2-7; D might be TRBD2 (6 bases). V was pared by 0 bases and J by 0 bases, with 13 bases between. This CDR3 is built from 16 residues. Germline CDR1 is SGDLS and CDR2 is YYNGEE. The CDR3, as DNA: TGTGCCAGCAGCGTAGGGATCGCTAGCGTCTCCTACGAGCAGTACTTC. Protein: CASSVGIASVSYEQYF.

The CDR3 DNA reads TGTGCCAGCAGCAAAGAGAGGAGGGGGCAAGAGACCCAGTACTTC. Translated, it gives CASSKERRGQETQYF. The chain combines TRBV21-1 with TRBJ2-5; TRBD1 is the table's D call, not checked against the DNA. TRBV21-1 is given as a pseudogene. CDR3 length: 15 amino acids.

This clonotype was found once. CDR3 amino acids: CSATGREGLDEQFF. CDR3 DNA: TGCAGTGCAACGGGGCGGGAGGGCCTCGATGAGCAGTTCTTC. This chain uses TRBV20-1 with TRBJ2-1, with 9 nucleotides matching TRBD2. Germline V lookup: CDR1 DFQATT, CDR2 SNEGSKA (reference sequence). The CDR3 runs to 14 residues. V trimming: 6 bases; J trimming: 8 bases; junction bases outside the gene matches: 11.

The chain couples TRBV27 to TRBJ2-3; D may be TRBD1 (6 bases). CDR3 length equals 13 residues. Trimming removed 6 bases at V and 10 bases at J, with 17 bases between. Germline V CDR1 and CDR2: MNHEY, SMNVEV (reference sequence). The CDR3 DNA reads as TGTGCCAGCAGCCCCCTAAGGACAGAGTCGCAGTATTTT. Its protein is CASSPLRTESQYF.

The rearrangement uses TRBV5-4 and TRBJ2-7; TRBD2 matches 11 bases. This CDR3 comprises 15 residues. Germline V lookup: CDR1 SGHNT, CDR2 YYREEE (reference sequence). Trimming cost V 3 bases and J 2 bases; bases outside gene matches: 4. CDR3 in DNA: TGTGCCAGCAGCTCCGTAGCGGGAGGGCCCTACGAGCAGTACTTC. This translates into CASSSVAGGPYEQYF.

V usage is TRBV12-5 and J usage is TRBJ2-1, with 10 bases aligning to TRBD2. With V trimmed by 6 bases and J by 5 bases, 10 bases remained unmatched. This CDR3 is 16 amino acids long. Germline values: CDR1 LGHNT, CDR2 FRNRAP. As DNA, the CDR3 is TGTGCTAGTGGCTCGCAACTAGCGGGACTACACAATGAGCAGTTCTTC. The encoded protein is CASGSQLAGLHNEQFF.

The CDR3 loop is CASSEPGTAKNIQYF. The CDR3, as DNA: TGTGCCAGCAGCGAGCCCGGGACAGCCAAAAACATTCAGTACTTC. The V call is TRBV7-9, the J call TRBJ2-4; D might be TRBD1 or TRBD2, each matching 5 bases. V shed 5 bases and J shed 0 bases, with 11 bases lying between them. The CDR3 has 15 amino acids. From germline, CDR1 is SEHNR and CDR2 FQNEAQ (reference sequence).